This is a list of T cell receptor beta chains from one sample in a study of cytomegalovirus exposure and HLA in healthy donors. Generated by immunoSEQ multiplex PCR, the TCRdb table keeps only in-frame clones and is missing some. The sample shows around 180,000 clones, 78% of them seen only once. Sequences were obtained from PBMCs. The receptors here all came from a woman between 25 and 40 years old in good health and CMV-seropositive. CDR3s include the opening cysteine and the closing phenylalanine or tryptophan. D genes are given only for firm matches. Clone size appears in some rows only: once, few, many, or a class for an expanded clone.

DNA: TGTGCCAGCAGTCGACAGGGGGGAACCACCGGGGAGCTGTTTTTT; CDR3: CASSRQGGTTGELFF; J: TRBJ2-2; V: TRBV7-2; D: TRBD1; size: NA
DNA: TGTGCCAGCAGTTCCCTCAAGACAGGTAGAATCTACGAGCAGTACTTC; CDR3: CASSSLKTGRIYEQYF; J: TRBJ2-7; V: TRBV28; D: NA; size: NA
DNA: TGTGCCAGTAAGGGGACAGGGGTACGCTCCTACAATGAGCAGTTCTTC; CDR3: CASKGTGVRSYNEQFF; J: TRBJ2-1; V: TRBV19; D: TRBD1; size: NA
DNA: TGTGCCAGTAGTGGGAATCCCGGGACAGGGGGCAATCAGCCCCAGCATTTT; CDR3: CASSGNPGTGGNQPQHF; J: TRBJ1-5; V: TRBV19; D: TRBD1; size: NA
DNA: TGTGCCAGCACCGGCGGGGGGGCAACAGATACGCAGTATTTT; CDR3: CASTGGGATDTQYF; J: TRBJ2-3; V: TRBV6-1; D: TRBD2; size: NA
DNA: TGTGCCAGCAGCCGACAGGGTCATGAGCAGTTCTTC; CDR3: CASSRQGHEQFF; J: TRBJ2-1; V: TRBV5-6; D: TRBD1; size: NA
DNA: TGTGCCAGCAGCGTAGCTCGGTCCCAAGAGACCCAGTACTTC; CDR3: CASSVARSQETQYF; J: TRBJ2-5; V: TRBV9; D: NA; size: NA
DNA: TGTGCCAGCAGCTTATTTAGACAGCCCCACGAGCAGTACTTC; CDR3: CASSLFRQPHEQYF; J: TRBJ2-7; V: TRBV7-6; D: NA; size: NA
DNA: TGTGCCAGCAGTGAGGCCCCACCCTGGACAACAGGAGAGACCCAGTACTTC; CDR3: CASSEAPPWTTGETQYF; J: TRBJ2-5; V: TRBV6-1; D: NA; size: few
DNA: TGTGCCAGTGAATACAGGGCTGATTCACCCCTCCACTTT; CDR3: CASEYRADSPLHF; J: TRBJ1-6; V: TRBV2; D: NA; size: NA
DNA: TGCGCCAGCAGCTTGGTAGGGGGAGAGGTGACCGGGGAGCTGTTTTTT; CDR3: CASSLVGGEVTGELFF; J: TRBJ2-2; V: TRBV5-1; D: NA; size: NA